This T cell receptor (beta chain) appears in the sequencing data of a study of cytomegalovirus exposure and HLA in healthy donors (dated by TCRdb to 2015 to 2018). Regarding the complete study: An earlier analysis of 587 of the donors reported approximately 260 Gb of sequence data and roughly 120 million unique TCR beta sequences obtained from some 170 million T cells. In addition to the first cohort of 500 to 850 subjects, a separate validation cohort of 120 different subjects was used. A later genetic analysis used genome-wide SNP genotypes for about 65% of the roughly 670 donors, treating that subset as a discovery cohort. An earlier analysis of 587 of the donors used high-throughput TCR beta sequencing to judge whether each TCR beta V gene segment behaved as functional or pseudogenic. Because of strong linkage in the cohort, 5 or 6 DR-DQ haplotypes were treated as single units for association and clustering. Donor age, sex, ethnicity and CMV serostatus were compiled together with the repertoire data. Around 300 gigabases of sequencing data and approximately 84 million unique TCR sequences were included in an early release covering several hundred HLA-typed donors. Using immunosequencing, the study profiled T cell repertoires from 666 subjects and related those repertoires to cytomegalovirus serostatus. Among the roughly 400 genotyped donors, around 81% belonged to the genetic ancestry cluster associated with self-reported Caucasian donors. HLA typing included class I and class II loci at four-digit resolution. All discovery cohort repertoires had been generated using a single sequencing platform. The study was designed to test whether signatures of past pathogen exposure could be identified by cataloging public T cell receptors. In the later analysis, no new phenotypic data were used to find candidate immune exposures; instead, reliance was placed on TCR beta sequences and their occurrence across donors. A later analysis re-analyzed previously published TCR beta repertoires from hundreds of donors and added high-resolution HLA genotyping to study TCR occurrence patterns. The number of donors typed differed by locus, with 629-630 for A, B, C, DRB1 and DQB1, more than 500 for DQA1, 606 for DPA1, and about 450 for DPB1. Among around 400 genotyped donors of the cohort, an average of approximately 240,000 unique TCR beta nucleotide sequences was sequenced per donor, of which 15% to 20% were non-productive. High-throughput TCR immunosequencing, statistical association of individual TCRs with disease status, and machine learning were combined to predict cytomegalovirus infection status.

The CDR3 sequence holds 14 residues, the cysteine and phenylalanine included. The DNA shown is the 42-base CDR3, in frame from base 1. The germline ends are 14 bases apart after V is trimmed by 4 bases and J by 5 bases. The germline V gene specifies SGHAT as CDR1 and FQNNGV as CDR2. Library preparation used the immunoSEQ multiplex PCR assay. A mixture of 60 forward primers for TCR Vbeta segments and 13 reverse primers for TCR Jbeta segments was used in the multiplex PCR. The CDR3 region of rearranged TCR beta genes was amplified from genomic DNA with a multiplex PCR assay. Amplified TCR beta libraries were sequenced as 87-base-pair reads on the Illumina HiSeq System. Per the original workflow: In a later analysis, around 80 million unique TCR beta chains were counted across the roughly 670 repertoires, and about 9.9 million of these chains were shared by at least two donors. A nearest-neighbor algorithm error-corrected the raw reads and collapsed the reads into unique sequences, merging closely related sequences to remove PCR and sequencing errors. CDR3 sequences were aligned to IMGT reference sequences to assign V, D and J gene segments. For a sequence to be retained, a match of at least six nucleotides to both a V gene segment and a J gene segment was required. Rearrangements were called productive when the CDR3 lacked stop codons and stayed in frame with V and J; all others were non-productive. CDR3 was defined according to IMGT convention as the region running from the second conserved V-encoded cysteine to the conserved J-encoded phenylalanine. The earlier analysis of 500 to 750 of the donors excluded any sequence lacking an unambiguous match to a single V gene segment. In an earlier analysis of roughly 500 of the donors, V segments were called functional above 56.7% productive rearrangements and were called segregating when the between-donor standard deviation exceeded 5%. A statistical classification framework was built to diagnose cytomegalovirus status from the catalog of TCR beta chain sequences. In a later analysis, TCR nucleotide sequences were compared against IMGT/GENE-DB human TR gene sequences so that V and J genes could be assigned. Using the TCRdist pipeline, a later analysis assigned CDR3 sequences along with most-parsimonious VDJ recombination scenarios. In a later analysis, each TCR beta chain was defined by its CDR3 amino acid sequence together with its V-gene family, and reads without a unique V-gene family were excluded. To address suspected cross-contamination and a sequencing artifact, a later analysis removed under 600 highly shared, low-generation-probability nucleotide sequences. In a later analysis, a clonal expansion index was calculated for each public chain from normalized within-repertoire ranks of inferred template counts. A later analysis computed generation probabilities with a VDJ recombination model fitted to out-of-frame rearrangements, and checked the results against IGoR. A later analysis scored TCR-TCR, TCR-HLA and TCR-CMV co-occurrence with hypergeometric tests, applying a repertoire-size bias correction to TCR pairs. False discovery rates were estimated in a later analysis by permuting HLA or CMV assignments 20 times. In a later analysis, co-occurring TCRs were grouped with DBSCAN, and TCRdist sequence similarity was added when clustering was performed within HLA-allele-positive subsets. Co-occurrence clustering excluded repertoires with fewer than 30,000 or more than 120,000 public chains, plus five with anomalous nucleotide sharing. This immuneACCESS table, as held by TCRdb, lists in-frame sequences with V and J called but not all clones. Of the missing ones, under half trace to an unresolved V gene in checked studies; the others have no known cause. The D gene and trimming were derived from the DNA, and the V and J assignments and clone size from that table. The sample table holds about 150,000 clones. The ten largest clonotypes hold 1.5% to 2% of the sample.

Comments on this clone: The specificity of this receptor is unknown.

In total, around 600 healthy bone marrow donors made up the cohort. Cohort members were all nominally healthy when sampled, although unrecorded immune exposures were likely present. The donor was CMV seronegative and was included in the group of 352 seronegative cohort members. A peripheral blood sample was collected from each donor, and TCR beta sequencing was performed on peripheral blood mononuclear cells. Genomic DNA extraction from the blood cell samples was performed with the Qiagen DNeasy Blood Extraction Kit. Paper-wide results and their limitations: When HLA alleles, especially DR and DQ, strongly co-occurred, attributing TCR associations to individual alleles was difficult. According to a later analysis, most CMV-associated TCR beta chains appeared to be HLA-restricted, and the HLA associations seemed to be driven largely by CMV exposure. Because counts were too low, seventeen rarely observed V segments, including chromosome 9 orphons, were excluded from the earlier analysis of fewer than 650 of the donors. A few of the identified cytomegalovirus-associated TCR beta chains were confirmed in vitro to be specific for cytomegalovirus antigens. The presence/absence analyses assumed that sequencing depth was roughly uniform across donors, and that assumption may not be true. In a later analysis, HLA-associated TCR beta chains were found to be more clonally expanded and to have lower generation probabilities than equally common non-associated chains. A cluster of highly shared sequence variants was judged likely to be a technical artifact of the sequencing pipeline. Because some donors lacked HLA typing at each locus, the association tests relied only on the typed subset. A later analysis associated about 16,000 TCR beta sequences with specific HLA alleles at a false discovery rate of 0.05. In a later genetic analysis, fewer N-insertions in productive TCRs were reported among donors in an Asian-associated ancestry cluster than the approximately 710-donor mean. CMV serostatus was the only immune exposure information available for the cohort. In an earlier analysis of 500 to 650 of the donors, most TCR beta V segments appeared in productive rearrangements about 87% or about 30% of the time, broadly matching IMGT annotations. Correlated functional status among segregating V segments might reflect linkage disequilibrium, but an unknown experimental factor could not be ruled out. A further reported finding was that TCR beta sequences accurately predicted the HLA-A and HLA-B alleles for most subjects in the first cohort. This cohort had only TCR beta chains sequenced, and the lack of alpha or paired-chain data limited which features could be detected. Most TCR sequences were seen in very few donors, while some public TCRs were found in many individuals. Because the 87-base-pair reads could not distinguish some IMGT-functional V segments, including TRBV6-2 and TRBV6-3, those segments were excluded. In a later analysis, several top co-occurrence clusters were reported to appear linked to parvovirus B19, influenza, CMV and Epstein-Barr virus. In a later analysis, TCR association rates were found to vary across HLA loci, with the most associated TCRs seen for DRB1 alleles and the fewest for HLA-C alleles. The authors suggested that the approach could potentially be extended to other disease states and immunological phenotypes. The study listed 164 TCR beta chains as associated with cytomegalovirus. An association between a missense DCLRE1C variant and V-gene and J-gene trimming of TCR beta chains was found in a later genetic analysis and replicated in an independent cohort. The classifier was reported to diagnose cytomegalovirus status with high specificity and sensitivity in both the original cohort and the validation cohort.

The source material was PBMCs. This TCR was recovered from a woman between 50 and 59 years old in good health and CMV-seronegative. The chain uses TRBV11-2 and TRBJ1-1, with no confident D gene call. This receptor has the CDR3 CASSSVALWTEAFF. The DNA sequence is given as TGTGCCAGCAGCTCCGTAGCCCTCTGGACTGAAGCTTTCTTT.